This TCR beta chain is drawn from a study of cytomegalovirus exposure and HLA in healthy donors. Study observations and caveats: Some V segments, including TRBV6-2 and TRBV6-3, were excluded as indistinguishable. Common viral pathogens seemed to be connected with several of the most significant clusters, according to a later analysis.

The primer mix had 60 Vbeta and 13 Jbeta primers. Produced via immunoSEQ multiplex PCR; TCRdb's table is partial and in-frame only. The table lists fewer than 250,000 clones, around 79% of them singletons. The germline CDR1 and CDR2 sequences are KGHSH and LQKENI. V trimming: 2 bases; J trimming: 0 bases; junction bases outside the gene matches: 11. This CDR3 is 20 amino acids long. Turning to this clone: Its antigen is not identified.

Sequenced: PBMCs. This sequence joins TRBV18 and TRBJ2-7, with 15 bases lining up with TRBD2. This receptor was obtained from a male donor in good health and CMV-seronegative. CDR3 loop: CASSPLPGLAGGLSSYEQYF. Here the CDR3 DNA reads TGTGCCAGCTCACCATTACCGGGACTAGCGGGAGGATTGAGCTCCTACGAGCAGTACTTC.